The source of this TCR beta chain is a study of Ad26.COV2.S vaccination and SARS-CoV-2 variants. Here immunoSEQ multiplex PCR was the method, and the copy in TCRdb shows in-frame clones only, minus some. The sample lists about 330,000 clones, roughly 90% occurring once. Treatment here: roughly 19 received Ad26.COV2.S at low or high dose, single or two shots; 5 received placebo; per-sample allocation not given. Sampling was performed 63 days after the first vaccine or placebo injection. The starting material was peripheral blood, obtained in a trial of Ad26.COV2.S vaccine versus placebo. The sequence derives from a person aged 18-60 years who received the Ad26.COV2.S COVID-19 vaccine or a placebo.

This chain's CDR3 is CASKVGGNSPNYGYTF. CDR3 DNA: TGTGCCAGTAAGGTCGGAGGGAACTCCCCAAACTATGGCTACACCTTC. The chain combines TRBV19 with TRBJ1-2; no definite D call. Germline-derived CDR1 and CDR2 are LNHDA and SQIVND (reference sequence). The ends were cut back, 7 bases at V and 2 bases at J, with 20 bases in the middle. This CDR3 region has 16 residues.